This is a list of T cell receptor beta chains from one sample in a study of cytomegalovirus exposure and HLA in healthy donors. Only in-frame clones appear in the TCRdb table, and some are missing; sequencing was by immunoSEQ multiplex PCR. The table shows about 120,000 clones, with about 80% occurring only once. The sequenced sample consisted of PBMCs. The receptor set was obtained from a human donor in good health. CDR3s leave out the opening cysteine and the closing phenylalanine or tryptophan. Fields, in order: V gene, CDR3 protein.

v_gene: TRBV28; CDR3aa: ATTTGGVETQY
v_gene: TRBV6-1; CDR3aa: ASSRDRASQAF
v_gene: TRBV9; CDR3aa: ASSHTPGTGDTDTQY
v_gene: TRBV28; CDR3aa: ASSLRQDLNIQY
v_gene: TRBV28; CDR3aa: ASSPGQGTKLF
v_gene: TRBV5-6; CDR3aa: ASSFSGTGAFYGYT
v_gene: TRBV4-2; CDR3aa: ASSQEGGVLATMGDTQY
v_gene: TRBV28; CDR3aa: ASRRTGGLFGYEQY
v_gene: TRBV5-4; CDR3aa: ASSLGQPMNTEAF
v_gene: TRBV6-5; CDR3aa: ASSRGDLNTEAF
v_gene: TRBV5-1; CDR3aa: ASTLTGPKNTEAF
v_gene: TRBV6-1; CDR3aa: ASTQGTDTQY
v_gene: TRBV5-4; CDR3aa: ASSLRGGIDTQY
v_gene: TRBV9; CDR3aa: ASTPNRVLGTEAF
v_gene: TRBV19; CDR3aa: ASSVLQGGEKLF
v_gene: TRBV18; CDR3aa: ASSPPGLVTLEQY
v_gene: TRBV29-1; CDR3aa: SVEIQGRPDTQY
v_gene: TRBV28; CDR3aa: ASSGQYTDTQY
v_gene: TRBV29-1; CDR3aa: SAAGGGGGNEQF
v_gene: TRBV10-2; CDR3aa: AISEALGTDTQY
v_gene: TRBV28; CDR3aa: ASVGADNYGYT
v_gene: TRBV7-2; CDR3aa: ASSLGALSYEQY
v_gene: TRBV5-6; CDR3aa: ASSPDSEYGYT
v_gene: TRBV7-9; CDR3aa: ASSFGQVYGYT
v_gene: TRBV30; CDR3aa: AWRGLAVRDEQY
v_gene: TRBV7-9; CDR3aa: ASSLAAGSQETQY
v_gene: TRBV7-2; CDR3aa: ASRPFREGTQY
v_gene: TRBV7-3; CDR3aa: ASSLLGGDYNEQF
v_gene: TRBV27; CDR3aa: ASNIRDRGHEQY
v_gene: TRBV5-8; CDR3aa: ASSFIGVAGF
v_gene: TRBV2; CDR3aa: ASSLASETQY
v_gene: TRBV7-9; CDR3aa: ASSPRDRGRVGYT
v_gene: TRBV10-3; CDR3aa: AIRQGVAGNTIY
v_gene: TRBV11-2; CDR3aa: ASSLGGLSRRSSYNEQF
v_gene: TRBV10-3; CDR3aa: AISVEWGGSTDTQY
v_gene: TRBV18; CDR3aa: ASSPMELAGGSGANVLT
v_gene: TRBV9; CDR3aa: ASSATSTGELF
v_gene: TRBV29-1; CDR3aa: SGGSREGEQY
v_gene: TRBV10-2; CDR3aa: ASSIQREGYEQY
v_gene: TRBV7-9; CDR3aa: ASSLQNQAYGYT
v_gene: TRBV9; CDR3aa: ASSVAPEGNTEAF
v_gene: TRBV29-1; CDR3aa: SVSQGSGYEQY
v_gene: TRBV6-1; CDR3aa: ASSELVTGGAGANVLT
v_gene: TRBV7-8; CDR3aa: ASSGGGLQTQY
v_gene: TRBV5-1; CDR3aa: ASSWGEGSSEKLF
v_gene: TRBV7-6; CDR3aa: ASSARLAALLNEQF
v_gene: TRBV19; CDR3aa: ASSIGSRDTQY
v_gene: TRBV4-1; CDR3aa: ASSQVQPGLAGNEQF
v_gene: TRBV20-1; CDR3aa: SGLAFNEQF
v_gene: TRBV5-1; CDR3aa: ASSSSPQGKEEKLF